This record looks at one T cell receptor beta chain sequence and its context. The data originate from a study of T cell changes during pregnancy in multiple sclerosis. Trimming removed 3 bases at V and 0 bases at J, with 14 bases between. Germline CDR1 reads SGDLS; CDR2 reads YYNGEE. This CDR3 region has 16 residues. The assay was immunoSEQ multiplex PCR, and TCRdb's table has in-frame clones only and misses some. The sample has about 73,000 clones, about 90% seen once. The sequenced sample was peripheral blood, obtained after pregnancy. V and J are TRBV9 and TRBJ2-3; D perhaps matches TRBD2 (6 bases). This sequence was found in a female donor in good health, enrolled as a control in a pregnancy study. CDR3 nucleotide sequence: TGTGCCAGCAGCGCCTGGGGGGTCACTAGCACAGATACGCAGTATTTT. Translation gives CASSAWGVTSTDTQYF.